The next 11 T cell receptor beta chains were all read from a single sample in a study of shared clonotypes between healthy human individuals. Sequencing used immunoSEQ multiplex PCR; TCRdb keeps in-frame clones, though not all of them. The sample includes about 1.1 million clones, 75% to 85% of them seen just once. What was sequenced was memory CD4+ T cells from PBMCs. Noted subset: CD45RA-negative fraction. The receptors were sampled from a man younger than 30 in good health. Some clones in this sample may be carry-over from other donors' samples.

V usage is TRBV18 and J usage is TRBJ2-1; D is unclear. Trimming took off 3 bases at V and 7 bases at J, with 4 bases between the two ends. The CDR3 sequence is 11 residues long. Germline CDR1 reads KGHSH; CDR2 reads LQKENI. The CDR3 region is CASSPWNEQFF. CDR3 in DNA: TGTGCCAGCTCACCTTGGAATGAGCAGTTCTTC.

The V gene is TRBV28, the J gene TRBJ2-7; D possibly corresponds to TRBD2 (6 bases). In germline, CDR1 is MDHEN, CDR2 SYDVKM. The CDR3 is 12 amino acids. V gave up 7 bases and J gave up 4 bases, with 11 bases separating them. The CDR3 sequence is CASKRSGYEQYF. CDR3 DNA: TGTGCCAGCAAGCGGAGCGGGTACGAGCAGTACTTC.

The genes are TRBV5-1 and TRBJ2-7; no reliable D call. Germline CDR1 and CDR2: SGHRS and YFSETQ. The germline V and J ends were trimmed by 3 bases and 3 bases, with 19 bases remaining between them. The CDR3 is made up of 16 amino acids. CDR3 in DNA: TGCGCCAGCAGCTCCTCAGCCGGCAGCGACGGCTACGAGCAGTACTTC. The encoded protein is CASSSSAGSDGYEQYF.

The rearrangement uses TRBV28 and TRBJ1-1; no clear D. Germline V gives CDR1 MDHEN, CDR2 SYDVKM. Trimming took off 3 bases at V and 7 bases at J, with 9 bases between the two ends. The CDR3 is 12 amino acids. CDR3 loop: CASSFSWGEAFF. The CDR3 region has the DNA TGTGCCAGCAGTTTTTCTTGGGGTGAAGCTTTCTTT.

The rearrangement links TRBV4-3 to TRBJ2-1, with TRBD2 as a possible D gene (6 bases). The CDR3 has 17 amino acids. Germline lookup yields CDR1 LGHNA and CDR2 YSLEER. V was cut by 4 bases and J by 5 bases, with 21 bases left in between. CDR3 sequence: CASSPVSATIADNEQFF. The CDR3 DNA reads as TGCGCCAGCAGCCCCGTCTCTGCCACTATAGCGGACAATGAGCAGTTCTTC.

CDR3 in amino acids: CATKTSGDSYEQYF. The CDR3 DNA sequence: TGTGCCACTAAGACTAGCGGGGACTCCTACGAGCAGTACTTC. The chain couples TRBV5-4 to TRBJ2-7; the match to TRBD2 covers 11 bases. Germline V gene data show CDR1 as SGHNT and CDR2 as YYREEE (reference sequence). J lost 0 bases, V lost 9 bases, and 5 bases had no gene match. This CDR3 is 14 amino acids long.

In this sample, this clone turned up once. V is TRBV19 and J is TRBJ2-7, with a weak D call TRBD2 (5 bases). Between the trimmed V and J ends, which lost 5 bases and 6 bases, there was a span of 17 bases. This CDR3 has 14 amino acids. Germline V gene sequence: CDR1 LNHDA, CDR2 SQIVND (reference sequence). DNA for the CDR3: TGTGCCAGTAGTCGAATCGGGATCCCTGCCGAGCAGTACTTC. It yields the protein CASSRIGIPAEQYF.

A single count supports this clone. V gene TRBV2 combines with J gene TRBJ1-1; 8 positions agree with TRBD1. The CDR3 covers 15 residues. Per germline, CDR1 SNHLY and CDR2 FYNNEI. V shed 4 bases and J 8 bases; nucleotides not matched to a gene: 12. CDR3 protein: CASSVKRTGFWEAFF. In nucleotides, the CDR3 is TGTGCCAGCAGTGTTAAGAGGACAGGGTTTTGGGAAGCTTTCTTT.

The chain carries TRBV2 and TRBJ2-5; perhaps TRBD1 as D (6 bases). CDR3 size: 14 residues. Germline lookup yields CDR1 SNHLY and CDR2 FYNNEI. V dropped 3 bases and J dropped 7 bases, with 15 bases sitting between them. CDR3 region: CASSEDRPTGTQYF. The CDR3 DNA is TGTGCCAGCAGTGAGGACAGACCCACCGGGACCCAGTACTTC.

The V gene is TRBV11-1, the J gene TRBJ2-4, with D perhaps matching TRBD2 (5 bases). CDR1 SGHAT and CDR2 FQDESV come from the germline V gene (reference sequence). V lost 5 bases and J lost 15, with 17 bases in between. There are 12 residues in the CDR3. The DNA for the CDR3 is TGTGCCAGCAGCCTAAGAGGCGGGCCACCGTACTTC. It yields the protein CASSLRGGPPYF. Looking up the rest from reference TRBV11-1 and TRBJ2-4 gives the full variable domain: EAEVAQSPRYKITEKSQAVAFWCDPISGHATLYWYRQILGQGPELLVQFQDESVVDDSQLPKDRFSAERLKGVDSTLKIQPAELGDSAMYLCASSLRGGPPYFGAGTRLSVL.

This clone was observed a few times. The V call is TRBV7-2, the J call TRBJ2-2; D remains ambiguous. Germline CDR1 is SGHTA and CDR2 is FQGNSA. The CDR3 covers 13 residues. The V gene lost 0 bases and the J gene lost 5 bases, with 4 bases spanning the gap. The CDR3 spells CASSLATTGELFF. In DNA form, the CDR3 reads TGTGCCAGCAGCTTAGCTACGACCGGGGAGCTGTTTTTT.